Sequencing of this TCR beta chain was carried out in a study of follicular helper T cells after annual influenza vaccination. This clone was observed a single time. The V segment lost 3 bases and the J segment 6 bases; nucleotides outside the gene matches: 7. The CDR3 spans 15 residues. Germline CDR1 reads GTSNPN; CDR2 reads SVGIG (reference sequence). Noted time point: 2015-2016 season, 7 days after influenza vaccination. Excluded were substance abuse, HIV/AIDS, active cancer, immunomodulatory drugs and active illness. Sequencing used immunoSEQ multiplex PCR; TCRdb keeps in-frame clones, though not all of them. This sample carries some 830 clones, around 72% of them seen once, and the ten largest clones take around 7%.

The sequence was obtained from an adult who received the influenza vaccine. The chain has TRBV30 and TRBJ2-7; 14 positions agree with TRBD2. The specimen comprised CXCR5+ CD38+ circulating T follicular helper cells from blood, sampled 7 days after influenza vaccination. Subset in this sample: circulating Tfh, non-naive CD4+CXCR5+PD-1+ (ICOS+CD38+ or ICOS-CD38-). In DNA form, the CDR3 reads TGTGCCTGGAGCTGGGGACTAGCGGGGGTTAGCGAGCAGTACTTC. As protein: CAWSWGLAGVSEQYF.